This T cell receptor beta chain was observed in a study of blood T cell repertoires in COVID-19. The overall study: Both acute and convalescent COVID-19 samples were obtained from the United States, Italy and Spain. In each case, the material was cDNA or gDNA derived from T cells, B-cell-depleted T cells, or PBMCs.

Source study methods: Estimated nucleated cell counts came from reference gene primer amplification. Profiling relied on immunoSEQ multiplex PCR, and the TCRdb table lists in-frame clones only, not all of them. D and trimming were read from the DNA, whereas the V and J calls and clone size are those reported in that table. The table has approximately 44,000 clones, roughly three quarters seen once. Trimming removed 6 bases at V and 6 bases at J, with 14 bases between. The CDR3 covers 13 residues. The sample taken for sequencing was peripheral blood. The TCR was taken from an elderly woman with acute or convalescent COVID-19. V usage is TRBV12-3 or TRBV12-4 and J usage is TRBJ1-2, with D possibly being TRBD1 (6 bases). The CDR3 DNA sequence: TGTGCCAGCAGGCCGACAGGTTTGGATGGCTACACCTTC. Encoded protein: CASRPTGLDGYTF.